This passage covers 22 T cell receptor beta chains from one sample sequenced in a study of shared clonotypes between healthy human individuals. Libraries were prepared by immunoSEQ multiplex PCR; TCRdb keeps only in-frame clonotypes and omits some of them. The sample contains more than 2 million clones, just under 95% of which appear only once. CD45RO-negative cells were positively selected for CCR7, leaving out terminally differentiated effector memory CD45RA+ cells. The specimen was naive CD8+ T cells sorted from blood. All receptors come from a man aged 18 to 30 in good health.

The chain employs TRBV5-4 and TRBJ1-6, with TRBD1 identical over 7 bases. The CDR3 contains 17 residues. The germline V gene encodes CDR1 SGHNT and CDR2 YYREEE (reference sequence). The ends lost 7 bases at V and 3 bases at J; junction bases unmatched: 13. As DNA, the CDR3 is TGTGCCAGCGGGCCACCCCCCGGGGACAGCTATAATTCACCCCTCCACTTT. Amino acids: CASGPPPGDSYNSPLHF.

The CDR3 DNA reads as TGTGCCAGCAGCACACCGGGACTAGTCTGGCCGTTCTTC. It translates to CASSTPGLVWPFF. V usage is TRBV5-6 and J usage is TRBJ2-1, with 8 nucleotides matching TRBD2. The ends lost 4 bases at V and 15 bases at J; junction bases unmatched: 12. The CDR3 runs 13 residues. Per germline, CDR1 SGHDT and CDR2 YYEEEE.

This sequence joins TRBV27 and TRBJ2-3, with D tentatively TRBD1 (5 bases). Germline CDR1 MNHEY, CDR2 SMNVEV (reference sequence). Trimming left V 0 bases short and J 3 bases short, with 13 bases between. This CDR3 comprises 16 residues. The CDR3 bases are TGTGCCAGCAGTTTATCCCAACAAGGGGCGACAGATACGCAGTATTTT. Translating it yields CASSLSQQGATDTQYF.

In the case of this clone: Additional DNA sequences in this sample encode the identical CDR3. The gene calls are TRBV27 and TRBJ2-7; D tentatively fits TRBD1 or TRBD2 (6 bases each). CDR1 is MNHEY, CDR2 SMNVEV, per germline (reference sequence). Trimming pared 4 bases from V and 3 bases from J, leaving 13 bases between. CDR3 size: 14 residues. The CDR3 reads CASSSFGGGYEQYF. In DNA, the CDR3 is TGTGCCAGCAGTTCCTTTGGAGGGGGCTACGAGCAGTACTTC.

V and J are TRBV9 and TRBJ1-6; possible D gene TRBD1, 6 bases. Trimming stripped 3 bases from V and 6 bases from J, with 10 bases between. CDR1 is SGDLS, CDR2 YYNGEE, per germline. This CDR3 has 14 amino acids. The CDR3 region has the DNA TGTGCCAGCAGCGACGGACAGAGTAATTCACCCCTCCACTTT. Protein product: CASSDGQSNSPLHF.

The chain is built from TRBV5-8 and TRBJ2-7; D is undetermined. The CDR3 is 14 amino acids. CDR1 SGHTS and CDR2 YDEGEE come from the germline V gene. Between the trimmed V and J ends, which lost 0 bases and 3 bases, there was a span of 10 bases. CDR3 amino acids: CASSLGPGDYEQYF. CDR3 sequence (DNA): TGTGCCAGCAGCTTGGGACCGGGCGACTACGAGCAGTACTTC.

This chain uses TRBV15 with TRBJ2-7, with a tentative D call TRBD1 (6 bases). Germline lookup yields CDR1 LNHNV and CDR2 YYDKDF (reference sequence). This CDR3 comprises 16 residues. Trimming removed 3 bases from V and 1 base from J, with 16 bases in between. This CDR3 reads CATSSSQGPRSYEQYF. The CDR3 nucleotides are TGTGCCACCAGCAGTTCTCAGGGGCCTCGGTCCTACGAGCAGTACTTC.

Comments on this clone: This CDR3 is also generated by other DNA sequences in the sample. This chain links TRBV9 with TRBJ2-3; TRBD1 matches 8 bases. With V trimmed by 3 bases and J by 1 base, 4 bases remained unmatched. The CDR3 spans 15 residues. Germline V gene lookup returns CDR1 SGDLS and CDR2 YYNGEE. DNA of the CDR3: TGTGCCAGCAGCGGAGGACAGGGAGGCACAGATACGCAGTATTTT. Protein sequence: CASSGGQGGTDTQYF.

The V and J genes are TRBV28 and TRBJ1-1; D is ambiguous. Germline CDR1 reads MDHEN; CDR2 reads SYDVKM. With 3 bases removed from V and 0 bases from J, the gap between germline ends came to 14 bases. CDR3 size: 16 residues. CDR3 DNA sequence: TGTGCCAGCAGTTTTGACACTCTCCTTATGAACACTGAAGCTTTCTTT. This sequence encodes CASSFDTLLMNTEAFF.

About this clone itself: In the same sample, other DNA sequences code for this CDR3. The chain combines TRBV6-5 with TRBJ2-2; 7 bases line up with TRBD1. V lost 2 bases to trimming and J lost 6 bases; unmatched junction nucleotides: 0. The germline gives CDR1 MNHEY, CDR2 SVGAGI. This CDR3 region has 13 residues. CDR3 DNA: TGTGCCAGCAGTTACGGGACAGCCGGGGAGCTGTTTTTT. Its translation: CASSYGTAGELFF.

This clone was picked up one time. CDR3 protein: CASSPPSGTYNEQFF. DNA for the CDR3: TGTGCCAGCAGCCCCCCGAGCGGTACTTACAATGAGCAGTTCTTC. The gene calls are TRBV7-9 and TRBJ2-1; D may be TRBD2 (5 bases). The CDR3 runs 15 residues. Germline CDR1 SEHNR, CDR2 FQNEAQ (reference sequence). V lost 5 bases to trimming and J lost 4 bases, with 15 bases between them.

This sequence joins TRBV4-1 and TRBJ2-3; TRBD1 or TRBD2 may be the D gene (6 bases each). Deletions cut 5 bases from V and 0 bases from J, with 30 bases between. Germline V CDR1 and CDR2: MGHRA, YSYEKL. The CDR3 has 21 residues. The CDR3 spells CASSSGPGALNVHASTDTQYF. The CDR3 nucleotides read TGCGCCAGCAGCTCGGGACCGGGGGCGCTCAACGTACATGCTAGCACAGATACGCAGTATTTT.

This chain uses TRBV11-2 with TRBJ2-3; D gene unclear. V was shortened by 2 bases and J by 0 bases, with 6 bases between the two germline ends. The CDR3 spans 14 residues. Looked up from germline, CDR1 is SGHAT and CDR2 is FQNNGV. The CDR3 loop is CASSLISSTDTQYF. CDR3 sequence (DNA): TGTGCCAGCAGCTTAATATCTAGCACAGATACGCAGTATTTT.

This clone was picked up one time. This CDR3 is CASSELRGAIAEAFF. The CDR3 nucleotides read TGTGCCAGCAGTGAATTAAGGGGCGCAATCGCTGAAGCTTTCTTT. The chain links TRBV6-1 to TRBJ1-1; TRBD1 might be the D (5 bases). The germline V and J ends were trimmed by 2 bases and 6 bases, with 16 bases remaining between them. The CDR3 spans 15 residues. CDR1 is MNHNS and CDR2 is SASEGT in the germline V gene.

This clone was seen a few times. Mismatch with germline at one junction end may stem from a read error. The chain uses TRBV6-5 and TRBJ2-7, with 7 bases that match TRBD1. This CDR3 is built from 13 residues. The germline V gene has CDR1 MNHEY and CDR2 SVGAGI. This chain's CDR3 is CASRTRDSPRVDF. The CDR3 DNA sequence: TGTGCCAGCAGGACCCGGGACAGCCCTCGAGTCGACTTC.

V and J are TRBV2 and TRBJ2-1, with 7 bases that match TRBD2. The CDR3 spans 15 residues. Trimming at V came to 5 bases and at J to 6 bases, leaving 10 bases not matched to a gene. CDR1 and CDR2 (germline): SNHLY, FYNNEI. In DNA form, the CDR3 reads TGTGCCAGCAGTCCCACCGCGGGGGAAAGCAATGAGCAGTTCTTC. Amino acids: CASSPTAGESNEQFF.

The V gene is TRBV5-4, the J gene TRBJ1-1, with unresolved D. The CDR3 is 15 amino acids. Deletions cut 1 base from V and 0 bases from J, with 10 bases between. The germline V gene encodes CDR1 SGHNT and CDR2 YYREEE (reference sequence). CDR3 nucleotides: TGTGCCAGCAGCTTGAATGGGAATATGAACACTGAAGCTTTCTTT. Translating it yields CASSLNGNMNTEAFF.

The chain is built from TRBV7-3 and TRBJ2-3; 8 nucleotides align to TRBD1. The CDR3 is 15 residues long. The J segment lost 2 bases and the V segment lost 3 bases, leaving 4 bases of the junction unmatched. Germline values: CDR1 SGHTA, CDR2 FQGTGA. The CDR3 spells CASSFGQGFTDTQYF. CDR3 DNA sequence: TGTGCCAGCAGCTTCGGACAGGGATTCACAGATACGCAGTATTTT.

This clone has only one observation. The chain recombines TRBV10-3 with TRBJ2-2, with D unresolved. This CDR3 has 14 residues. Per the germline V gene, CDR1 is ENHRY and CDR2 is SYGVKD. V was cut by 6 bases and J by 1 base, with 9 bases left in between. Here the CDR3 reads CAISRTGNTGELFF. The CDR3 nucleotides read TGTGCCATCAGCCGGACGGGGAACACCGGGGAGCTGTTTTTT.

The chain employs TRBV28 and TRBJ1-2; a weak D match, TRBD1 (6 bases). V was cut by 3 bases and J by 2 bases, with 13 bases left in between. The CDR3 has 15 amino acids. The germline V gene has CDR1 MDHEN and CDR2 SYDVKM. DNA of the CDR3: TGTGCCAGCAGTTTGGACAGCCCCGCCAACTATGGCTACACCTTC. Its translation is CASSLDSPANYGYTF.

The chain employs TRBV6-1 and TRBJ2-7; 7 positions agree with TRBD1. This CDR3 contains 13 residues. Germline assignment: CDR1 MNHNS and CDR2 SASEGT. With V trimmed by 7 bases and J by 2 bases, 5 bases remained unmatched. The CDR3 protein is CASNHGTAYEQYF. The CDR3 DNA follows: TGTGCCAGCAATCACGGGACAGCCTACGAGCAGTACTTC.

The rearrangement uses TRBV7-9 and TRBJ2-5; the match to TRBD1 covers 10 bases. Trimming at V came to 5 bases and at J to 5 bases, leaving 11 bases not matched to a gene. CDR3 length: 16 residues. The V gene's germline CDR1 is SEHNR and CDR2 FQNEAQ (reference sequence). The CDR3 nucleotides are TGTGCCAGCAGCGCTCTAGGGACAGGGGTCCACGAGACCCAGTACTTC. This codes for CASSALGTGVHETQYF.